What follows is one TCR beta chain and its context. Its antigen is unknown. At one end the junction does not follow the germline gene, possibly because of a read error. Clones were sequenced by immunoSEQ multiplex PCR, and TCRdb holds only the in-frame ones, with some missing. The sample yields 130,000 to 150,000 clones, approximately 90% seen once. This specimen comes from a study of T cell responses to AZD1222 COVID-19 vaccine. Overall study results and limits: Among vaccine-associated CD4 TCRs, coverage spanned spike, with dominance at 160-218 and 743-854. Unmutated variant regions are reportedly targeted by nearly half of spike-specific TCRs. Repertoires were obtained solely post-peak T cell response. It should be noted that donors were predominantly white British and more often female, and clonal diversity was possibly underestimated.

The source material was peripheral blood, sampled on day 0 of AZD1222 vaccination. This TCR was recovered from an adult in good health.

CDR3 coding DNA: TGTGCCAGCAGCCAAGATCGTATCCTGCACTACAGTGAGCAGTTCTTC. Protein product: CASSQDRILHYSEQFF. This chain uses TRBV4-2 with TRBJ2-1; no clear D gene. Germline loops: CDR1 LGHNA, CDR2 YNFKEQ. The CDR3 length is 16 residues.